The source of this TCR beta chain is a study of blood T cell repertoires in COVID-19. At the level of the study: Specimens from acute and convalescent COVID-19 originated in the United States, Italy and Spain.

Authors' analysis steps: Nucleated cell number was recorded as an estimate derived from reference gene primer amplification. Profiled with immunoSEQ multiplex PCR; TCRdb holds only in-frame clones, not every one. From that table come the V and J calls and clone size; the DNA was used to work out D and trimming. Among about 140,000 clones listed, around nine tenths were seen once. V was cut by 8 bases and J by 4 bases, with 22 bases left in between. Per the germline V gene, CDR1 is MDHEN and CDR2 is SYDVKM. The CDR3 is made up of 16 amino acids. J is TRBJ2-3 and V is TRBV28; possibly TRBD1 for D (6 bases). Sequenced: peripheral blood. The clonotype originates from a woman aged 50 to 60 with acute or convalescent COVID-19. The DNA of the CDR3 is TGTGCCAGCTCTTTGCCTCGACAGGCGTATGCAGATACGCAGTATTTT. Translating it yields CASSLPRQAYADTQYF. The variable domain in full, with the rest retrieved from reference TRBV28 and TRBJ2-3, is DVKVTQSSRYLVKRTGEKVFLECVQDMDHENMFWYRQDPGLGLRLIYFSYDVKMKEKGDIPEGYSVSREKKERFSLILESASTNQTSMYLCASSLPRQAYADTQYFGPGTRLTVL.